This TCR beta chain was captured in a study of immune evolution from preneoplasia to lung adenocarcinoma. Study-wide results and caveats: KRAS-mutant nodules had the highest T cell clonality.

Concerning this clone: The antigen is undetermined.

Trimming left V 2 bases short and J 0 bases short, with 14 bases between. The CDR3 length is 16 residues. Germline CDR1 and CDR2: SGHRS and YFSETQ. Some clones are missing from TCRdb's copy, which holds only in-frame ones; the method was immunoSEQ multiplex PCR. The data show roughly 1,800 clones, with about four fifths seen just once and approximately 16% held by the top ten. H&E slides confirmed each diagnosis, reviewed by two pathologists independently. After pathologic assessment, macro-dissection selected premalignant or tumor cells for extraction. The V call is TRBV5-1, the J call TRBJ1-1; TRBD1 is a possible D gene (6 bases). Specimen: FFPE atypical adenomatous hyperplasia tissue from the lung. Subset indicated: atypical adenomatous hyperplasia (AAH), lung preneoplasia. The receptor's source is a person between 65 and 79 years old with lung adenocarcinoma. CDR3 nucleotides: TGCGCCAGCAGCTTAGACTCGAGACAGGTGAACACTGAAGCTTTCTTT. This sequence encodes CASSLDSRQVNTEAFF.